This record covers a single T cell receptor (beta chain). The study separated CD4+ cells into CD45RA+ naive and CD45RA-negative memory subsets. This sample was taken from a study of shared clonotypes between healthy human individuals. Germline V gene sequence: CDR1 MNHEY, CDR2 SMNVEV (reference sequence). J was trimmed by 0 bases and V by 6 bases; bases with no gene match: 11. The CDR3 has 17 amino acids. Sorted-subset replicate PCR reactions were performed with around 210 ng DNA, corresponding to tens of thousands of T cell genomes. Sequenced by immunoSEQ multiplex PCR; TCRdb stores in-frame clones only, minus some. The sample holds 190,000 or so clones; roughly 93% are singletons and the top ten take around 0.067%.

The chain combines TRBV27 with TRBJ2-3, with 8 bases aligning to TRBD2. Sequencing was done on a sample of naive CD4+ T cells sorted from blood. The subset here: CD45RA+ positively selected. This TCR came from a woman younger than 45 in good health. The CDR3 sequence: CASSRKLAAQSTDTQYF. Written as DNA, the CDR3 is TGTGCCAGCAGCCGTAAACTAGCGGCCCAAAGCACAGATACGCAGTATTTT.